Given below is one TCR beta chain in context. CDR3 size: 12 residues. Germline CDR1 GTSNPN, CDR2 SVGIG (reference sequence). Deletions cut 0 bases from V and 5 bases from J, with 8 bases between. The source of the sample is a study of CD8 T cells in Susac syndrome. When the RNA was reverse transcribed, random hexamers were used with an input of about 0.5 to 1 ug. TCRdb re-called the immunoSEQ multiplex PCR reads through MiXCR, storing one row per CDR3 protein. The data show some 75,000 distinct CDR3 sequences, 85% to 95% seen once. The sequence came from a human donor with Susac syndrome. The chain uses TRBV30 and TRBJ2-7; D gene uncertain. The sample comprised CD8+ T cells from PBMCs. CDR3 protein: CAWSVARNEQYF. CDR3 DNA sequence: TGTGCCTGGAGTGTTGCCAGGAACGAGCAGTACTTC.